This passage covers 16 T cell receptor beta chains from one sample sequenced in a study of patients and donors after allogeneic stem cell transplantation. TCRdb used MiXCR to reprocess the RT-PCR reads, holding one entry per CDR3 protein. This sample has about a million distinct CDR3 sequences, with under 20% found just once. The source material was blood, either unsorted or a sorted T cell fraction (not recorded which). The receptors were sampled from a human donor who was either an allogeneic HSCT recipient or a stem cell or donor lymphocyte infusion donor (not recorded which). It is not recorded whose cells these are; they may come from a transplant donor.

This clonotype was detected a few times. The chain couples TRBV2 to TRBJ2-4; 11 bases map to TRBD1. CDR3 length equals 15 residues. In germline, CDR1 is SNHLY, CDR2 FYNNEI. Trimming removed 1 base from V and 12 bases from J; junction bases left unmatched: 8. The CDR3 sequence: CASSEGDRGYSGQYF. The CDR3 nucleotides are TGTGCCAGCAGTGAAGGGGACAGGGGGTATAGTGGTCAGTACTTC.

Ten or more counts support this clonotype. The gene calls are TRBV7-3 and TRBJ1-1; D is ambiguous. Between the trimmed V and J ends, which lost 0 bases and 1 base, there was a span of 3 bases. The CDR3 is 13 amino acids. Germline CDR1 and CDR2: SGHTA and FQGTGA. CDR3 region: CASSLTQNTEAFF. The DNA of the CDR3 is TGTGCCAGCAGCTTAACCCAGAACACTGAAGCTTTCTTT. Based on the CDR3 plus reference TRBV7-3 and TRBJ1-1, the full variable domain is GAGVSQTPSNKVTEKGKYVELRCDPISGHTALYWYRQSLGQGPEFLIYFQGTGAADDSGLPNDRFFAVRPEGSVSTLKIQRTERGDSAVYLCASSLTQNTEAFFGQGTRLTVV.

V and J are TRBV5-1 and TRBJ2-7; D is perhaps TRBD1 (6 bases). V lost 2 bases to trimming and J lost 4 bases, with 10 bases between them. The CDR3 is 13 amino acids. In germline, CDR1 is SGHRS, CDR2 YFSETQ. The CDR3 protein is CASSLDGQYEQYF. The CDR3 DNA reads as TGCGCCAGCAGCTTAGATGGACAGTACGAGCAGTACTTC.

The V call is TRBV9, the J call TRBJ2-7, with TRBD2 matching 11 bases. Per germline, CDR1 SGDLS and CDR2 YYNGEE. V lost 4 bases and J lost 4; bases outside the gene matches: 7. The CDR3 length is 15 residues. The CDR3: CASSLGTSGLYEQYF. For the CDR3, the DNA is TGTGCCAGCAGCCTTGGGACTAGCGGACTTTACGAGCAGTACTTC. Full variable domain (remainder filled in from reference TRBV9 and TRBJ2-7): DSGVTQTPKHLITATGQRVTLRCSPRSGDLSVYWYQQSLDQGLQFLIQYYNGEERAKGNILERFSAQQFPDLHSELNLSSLELGDSALYFCASSLGTSGLYEQYFGPGTRLTVT.

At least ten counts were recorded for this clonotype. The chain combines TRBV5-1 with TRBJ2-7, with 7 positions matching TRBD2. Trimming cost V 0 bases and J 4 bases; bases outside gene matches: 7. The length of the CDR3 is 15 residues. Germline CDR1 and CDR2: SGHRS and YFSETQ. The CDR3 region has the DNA TGCGCCAGCAGCTTGGCGGCGGGAGTGTTATACGAGCAGTACTTC. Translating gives CASSLAAGVLYEQYF.

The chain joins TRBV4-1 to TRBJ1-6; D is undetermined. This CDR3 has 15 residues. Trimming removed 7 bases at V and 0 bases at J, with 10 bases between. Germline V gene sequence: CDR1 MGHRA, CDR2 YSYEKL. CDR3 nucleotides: TGCGCCAGCAAGGTGCTTACCTCCTATAATTCACCCCTCCACTTT. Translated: CASKVLTSYNSPLHF.

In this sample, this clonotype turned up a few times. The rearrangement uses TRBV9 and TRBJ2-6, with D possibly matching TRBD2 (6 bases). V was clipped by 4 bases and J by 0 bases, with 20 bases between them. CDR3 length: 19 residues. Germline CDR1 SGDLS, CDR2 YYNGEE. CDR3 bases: TGTGCCAGCAGCCCCATAGGAGGGGTTCCTTTCTCTGGGGCCAACGTCCTGACTTTC. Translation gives CASSPIGGVPFSGANVLTF. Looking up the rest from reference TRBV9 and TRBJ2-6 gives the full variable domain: DSGVTQTPKHLITATGQRVTLRCSPRSGDLSVYWYQQSLDQGLQFLIQYYNGEERAKGNILERFSAQQFPDLHSELNLSSLELGDSALYFCASSPIGGVPFSGANVLTFGAGSRLTVL.

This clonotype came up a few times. CDR3 loop: CATVDGLHGYTF. In nucleotides, the CDR3 is TGTGCCACCGTGGACGGCCTTCATGGCTACACCTTC. This chain uses TRBV7-6 with TRBJ1-2; the D is unclear. There are 12 residues in the CDR3. Per germline, CDR1 SGHVS and CDR2 FNYEAQ. The V and J ends lost 10 bases and 6 bases respectively, with 15 bases between them.

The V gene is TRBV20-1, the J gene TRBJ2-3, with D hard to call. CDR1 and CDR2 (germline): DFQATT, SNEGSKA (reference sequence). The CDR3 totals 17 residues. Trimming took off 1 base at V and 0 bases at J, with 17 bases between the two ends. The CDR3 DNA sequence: TGCAGTGCTAGAGCCTCCCGGCCAGGAGCTAGCACAGATACGCAGTATTTT. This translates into CSARASRPGASTDTQYF.

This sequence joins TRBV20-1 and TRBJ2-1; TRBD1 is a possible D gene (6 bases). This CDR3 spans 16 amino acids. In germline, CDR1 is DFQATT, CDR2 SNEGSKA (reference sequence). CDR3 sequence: CRLVSFGQTTYNEQFF. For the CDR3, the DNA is TGCAGATTAGTTTCCTTCGGACAGACAACCTACAATGAGCAGTTCTTC.

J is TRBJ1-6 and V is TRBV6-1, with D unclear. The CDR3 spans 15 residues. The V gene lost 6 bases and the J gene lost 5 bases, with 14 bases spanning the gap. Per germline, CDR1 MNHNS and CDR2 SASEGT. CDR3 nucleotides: TGTGCCAGCAGCTTACGTCTGCAGAATAATTCACCCCTCCACTTT. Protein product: CASSLRLQNNSPLHF.

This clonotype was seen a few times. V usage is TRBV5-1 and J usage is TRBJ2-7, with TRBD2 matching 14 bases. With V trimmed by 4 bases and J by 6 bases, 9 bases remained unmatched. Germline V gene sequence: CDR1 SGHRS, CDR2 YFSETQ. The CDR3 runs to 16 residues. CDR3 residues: CASSAETSGRAGEQYF. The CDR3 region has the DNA TGCGCCAGCAGCGCCGAGACTAGCGGGAGGGCCGGCGAGCAGTACTTC.

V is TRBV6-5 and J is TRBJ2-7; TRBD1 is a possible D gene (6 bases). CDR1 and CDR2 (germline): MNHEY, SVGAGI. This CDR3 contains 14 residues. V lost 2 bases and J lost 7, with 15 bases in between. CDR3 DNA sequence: TGTGCCAGCAGTTACAGACAGGTTCCTGGGGAGCAGTACTTC. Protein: CASSYRQVPGEQYF.

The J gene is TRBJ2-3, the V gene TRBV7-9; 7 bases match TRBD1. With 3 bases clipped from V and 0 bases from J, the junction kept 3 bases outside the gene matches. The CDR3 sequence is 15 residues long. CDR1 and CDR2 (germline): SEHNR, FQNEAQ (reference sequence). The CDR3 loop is CASSFGTVSTDTQYF. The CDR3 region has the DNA TGTGCCAGCAGCTTCGGGACAGTAAGCACAGATACGCAGTATTTT.

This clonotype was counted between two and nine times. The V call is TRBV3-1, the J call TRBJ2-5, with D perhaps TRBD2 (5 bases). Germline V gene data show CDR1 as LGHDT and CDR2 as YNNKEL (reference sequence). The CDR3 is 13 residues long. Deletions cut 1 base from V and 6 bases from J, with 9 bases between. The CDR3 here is CASSQGSGKTQYF. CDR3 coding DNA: TGTGCCAGCAGCCAAGGCAGCGGAAAGACCCAGTACTTC.

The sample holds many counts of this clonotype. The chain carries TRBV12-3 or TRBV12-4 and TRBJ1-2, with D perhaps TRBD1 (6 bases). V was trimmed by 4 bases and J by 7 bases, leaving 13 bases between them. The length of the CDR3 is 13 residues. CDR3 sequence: CASSSRQTGGYTF. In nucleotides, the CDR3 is TGTGCCAGCAGTTCGAGACAGACAGGTGGCTACACCTTC.